This is a list of T cell receptor beta chains from one sample in a study of T cells expressing NK-cell markers. Each CDR3 protein gets one entry in TCRdb, which reprocessed the 5' RACE reads and gives no DNA. The sample table includes roughly 280,000 distinct CDR3 sequences. The sequenced sample was blood T cells: a sorted CD56 or NKG2C T cell subset, CD4+ or CD8+ T cells, or bulk PBMC T cells (not recorded which). The source of these receptors is a man younger than 30 in good health. Both conserved end residues are part of each CDR3.

V gene: TRBV11-1
J gene: TRBJ2-7
CDR3 protein: CASSSRLNSYEQYF

V gene: TRBV20-1
J gene: TRBJ2-7
CDR3 protein: CSYSLVGAGEQYF

V gene: TRBV12-3/TRBV12-4
J gene: TRBJ2-2
CDR3 protein: CASSPRRGAGTGELFF

V gene: TRBV12-3/TRBV12-4
J gene: TRBJ1-5
CDR3 protein: CASSFAGTLDF

V gene: TRBV12-3/TRBV12-4
J gene: TRBJ1-3
CDR3 protein: CASSLSSAGNTIYF

V gene: TRBV20-1
J gene: TRBJ1-2
CDR3 protein: CSARRGGFRYTF

V gene: TRBV7-2
J gene: TRBJ2-5
CDR3 protein: CASSRRTGLETQYF

V gene: TRBV5-1
J gene: TRBJ2-5
CDR3 protein: CASSPAELETQYF

V gene: TRBV11-1
J gene: TRBJ2-3
CDR3 protein: CASSLVPSGSPPSTDTQYF

V gene: TRBV12-3/TRBV12-4
J gene: TRBJ1-2
CDR3 protein: CASSFHNTGNYGYTF

V gene: TRBV28
J gene: TRBJ2-5
CDR3 protein: CASSPGQGGTETQYF

V gene: TRBV5-1
J gene: TRBJ2-1
CDR3 protein: CASSPSGSGLSYNEQFF

V gene: TRBV6-5
J gene: TRBJ1-1
CDR3 protein: CASSYSMGRGDPMNTEAFF

V gene: TRBV6-5
J gene: TRBJ2-1
CDR3 protein: CASSYSIVGTRGVQFF

V gene: TRBV10-3
J gene: TRBJ2-7
CDR3 protein: CAITALADSYEQYF

V gene: TRBV12-3/TRBV12-4
J gene: TRBJ2-5
CDR3 protein: CASSPGVGPPKYF

V gene: TRBV18
J gene: TRBJ2-3
CDR3 protein: CASQQGFNTDTQYF

V gene: TRBV11-3
J gene: TRBJ2-2
CDR3 protein: CASTLRESNTGELFF